This TCR beta chain was recorded in a study of vaccination and CD4 T cells after COVID-19. For the study at large: Six male and four female convalescents took part, two of them Hispanic. Every participant was given two doses of BNT162b2 or mRNA-1273 vaccine.

Regarding treatment: approximately 9-day PBMC culture with coronavirus spike peptide pools or control peptides (ViraFEST assay). Germline V gene data show CDR1 as MNHNS and CDR2 as SASEGT. The ends lost 10 bases at V and 0 bases at J; junction bases unmatched: 6. This CDR3 is 14 amino acids long. A note on this clonotype: The target antigen is unknown.

Oncomine TCR Beta short-read sequencing was applied to DNA from cultured CD4+ T cells. TCRdb used MiXCR to reprocess the PCR reads, holding one entry per CDR3 protein. The repertoire holds more than 10,000 distinct CDR3 sequences, more than 70% seen once, with about 28% in the top ten. This sequence joins TRBV6-1 and TRBJ1-5; 7 bases are a match to TRBD1. The receptor's source is a human donor who had recovered from COVID-19. The source material was CD4+ T cells from blood, cultured in vitro. CDR3: CATQDRASNQPQHF. The DNA for the CDR3 is TGTGCCACCCAAGACAGGGCTAGCAATCAGCCCCAGCATTTT.